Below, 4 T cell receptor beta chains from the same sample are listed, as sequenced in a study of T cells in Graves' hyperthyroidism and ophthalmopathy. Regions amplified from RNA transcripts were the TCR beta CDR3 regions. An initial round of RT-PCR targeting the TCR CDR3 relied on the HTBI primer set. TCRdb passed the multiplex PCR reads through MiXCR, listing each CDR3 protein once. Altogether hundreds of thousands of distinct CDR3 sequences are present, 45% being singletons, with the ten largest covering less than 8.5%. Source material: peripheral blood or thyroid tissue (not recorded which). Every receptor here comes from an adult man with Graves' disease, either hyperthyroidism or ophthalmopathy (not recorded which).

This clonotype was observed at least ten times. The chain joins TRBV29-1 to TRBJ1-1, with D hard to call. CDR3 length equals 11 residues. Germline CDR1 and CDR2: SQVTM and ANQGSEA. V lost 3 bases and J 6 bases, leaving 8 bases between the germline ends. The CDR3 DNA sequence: TGCAGCGTTGATTTCGGATCTGAAGCTTTCTTT. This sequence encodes CSVDFGSEAFF.

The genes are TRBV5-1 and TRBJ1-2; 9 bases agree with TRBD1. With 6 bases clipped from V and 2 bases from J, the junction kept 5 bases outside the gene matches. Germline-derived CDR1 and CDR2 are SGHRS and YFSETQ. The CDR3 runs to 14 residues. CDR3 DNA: TGCGCCAGCAATCCAGGGACAGGGAACTATGGCTACACCTTC. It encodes CASNPGTGNYGYTF.

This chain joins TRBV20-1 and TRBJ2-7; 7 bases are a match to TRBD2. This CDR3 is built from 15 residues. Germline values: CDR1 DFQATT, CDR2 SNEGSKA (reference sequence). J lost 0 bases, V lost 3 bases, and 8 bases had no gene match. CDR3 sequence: CSASSGTKRSYEQYF. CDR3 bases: TGCAGTGCTAGCTCCGGGACTAAACGCTCCTACGAGCAGTACTTC.

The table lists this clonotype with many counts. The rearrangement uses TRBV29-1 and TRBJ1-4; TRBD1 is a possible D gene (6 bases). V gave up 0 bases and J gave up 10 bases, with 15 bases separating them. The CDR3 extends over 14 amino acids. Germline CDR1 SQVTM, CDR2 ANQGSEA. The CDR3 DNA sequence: TGCAGCGTTGAAGATGAGACAGGAGGCGGAAAACTGTTTTTT. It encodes CSVEDETGGGKLFF.